What follows are 22 T cell receptor beta chains derived from one specimen sequenced in a study of cytomegalovirus exposure and HLA in healthy donors. The PCR ran on 60 Vbeta and 13 Jbeta primers. TCRdb's table, derived via immunoSEQ multiplex PCR, lists solely in-frame clones and lacks some. Its table lists around 210,000 clones. The material sequenced was PBMCs. The source of these receptors is a girl aged 2 to 9 in good health and CMV-seropositive.

The chain carries TRBV7-9 and TRBJ2-1; TRBD2 matches at 8 bases. J was trimmed by 13 bases and V by 5 bases; bases with no gene match: 7. CDR3 length: 12 residues. Germline CDR1 reads SEHNR; CDR2 reads FQNEAQ (reference sequence). CDR3 region: CASSASGRRQFF. CDR3 bases: TGTGCCAGCAGCGCCAGCGGGAGAAGACAGTTCTTC. The full variable domain, completed using reference TRBV7-9 and TRBJ2-1, is DTGVSQNPRHKITKRGQNVTFRCDPISEHNRLYWYRQTLGQGPEFLTYFQNEAQLEKSRLLSDRFSAERPKGSFSTLEIQRTEQGDSAMYLCASSASGRRQFFGPGTRLTVL.

The chain uses TRBV28 and TRBJ1-5, with 8 bases fitting TRBD1. Trimming at V came to 6 bases and at J to 1 base, leaving 11 bases not matched to a gene. The CDR3 has 17 residues. CDR1 and CDR2 (germline): MDHEN, SYDVKM. CDR3 sequence reads: CASSPGTGAASNQPQHF. CDR3 nucleotides: TGTGCCAGCAGCCCCGGGACAGGCGCGGCCAGCAATCAGCCCCAGCATTTT.

Points on this clone: Other DNA sequences in the same sample also yield this CDR3. This chain uses TRBV9 with TRBJ2-5; D is perhaps TRBD2 (5 bases). CDR3 length: 13 residues. V lost 2 bases and J lost 2, with 7 bases in between. CDR1 and CDR2 (germline): SGDLS, YYNGEE. CDR3 loop: CASSVGGQETQYF. The DNA for the CDR3 is TGTGCCAGCAGCGTCGGCGGGCAAGAGACCCAGTACTTC.

The CDR3 protein is CASSPGLAGRDEQFF. CDR3 DNA sequence: TGTGCCAGCAGCCCCGGACTAGCGGGCCGGGATGAGCAGTTCTTC. V usage is TRBV7-3 and J usage is TRBJ2-1; 11 bases line up with TRBD2. V lost 5 bases and J lost 8; bases outside the gene matches: 8. The CDR3 extends over 15 amino acids. Germline V gene sequence: CDR1 SGHTA, CDR2 FQGTGA.

The DNA for the CDR3 is TGTGCCAGCAGTCCCTTAACGGGAGGGAGTGACGAGCAGTACTTC. It codes for CASSPLTGGSDEQYF. J is TRBJ2-7 and V is TRBV28, with TRBD2 identical over 8 bases. Trimming removed 5 bases from V and 5 bases from J; junction bases left unmatched: 11. Germline CDR1 is MDHEN and CDR2 is SYDVKM. The CDR3 has 15 residues.

In nucleotides, the CDR3 is TGTGCCAGCAATTCAGCGGGAGGCAACACAGATACGCAGTATTTT. Translation gives CASNSAGGNTDTQYF. The gene calls are TRBV28 and TRBJ2-3, with TRBD2 matching 9 bases. Germline V gene data show CDR1 as MDHEN and CDR2 as SYDVKM. The V segment lost 7 bases and the J segment 2 bases; nucleotides outside the gene matches: 7. The CDR3 is 15 residues long.

The chain recombines TRBV19 with TRBJ1-4; D gene uncertain. CDR1 and CDR2 from the germline V gene are LNHDA and SQIVND (reference sequence). The CDR3 runs to 18 residues. The V and J ends lost 4 bases and 0 bases respectively, with 18 bases between them. As DNA, the CDR3 is TGTGCCAGTAGTACCCATCTCGACAAGGCCGCAACTAATGAAAAACTGTTTTTT. This sequence encodes CASSTHLDKAATNEKLFF.

The chain combines TRBV11-1 with TRBJ2-1, with 9 bases aligning to TRBD2. The ends lost 1 base at V and 10 bases at J; junction bases unmatched: 11. Per germline, CDR1 SGHAT and CDR2 FQDESV (reference sequence). The CDR3 consists of 16 residues. The CDR3 nucleotides are TGTGCCAGCAGCTTAGTGACGGCGGGAGGGCCAGGAGAGCAGTTCTTC. This encodes CASSLVTAGGPGEQFF.

The chain links TRBV2 to TRBJ2-1; 10 bases line up with TRBD1. The V segment lost 6 bases and the J segment 7 bases; nucleotides outside the gene matches: 9. Germline lookup yields CDR1 SNHLY and CDR2 FYNNEI. The CDR3 is made up of 15 amino acids. The CDR3 DNA reads TGTGCCAGCAGCGCCCGGGACAGGGGAGGGAATGAGCAGTTCTTC. This codes for CASSARDRGGNEQFF.

J is TRBJ1-4 and V is TRBV2; D is unclear. This CDR3 region has 15 residues. Germline V CDR1 and CDR2: SNHLY, FYNNEI. The V and J ends lost 9 bases and 5 bases respectively, with 19 bases between them. This chain's CDR3 is CASEKEGQLNEKLFF. For the CDR3, the DNA is TGTGCCAGTGAAAAGGAGGGTCAACTAAATGAAAAACTGTTTTTT.

The V and J genes are TRBV28 and TRBJ1-2; 7 nucleotides line up with TRBD1. Germline V CDR1 and CDR2: MDHEN, SYDVKM. V was pared by 3 bases and J by 1 base, with 8 bases of the junction left unmatched. This CDR3 comprises 16 residues. The CDR3 region is CASSLGQSTINYGYTF. Here the CDR3 DNA reads TGTGCCAGCAGTTTGGGACAGTCAACTATTAACTATGGCTACACCTTC.

The rearrangement uses TRBV19 and TRBJ2-7, with 7 nucleotides matching TRBD2. The CDR3 spans 13 residues. Germline trimming cut 3 bases from V and 9 bases from J; bases unmatched to any gene: 8. The germline V gene encodes CDR1 LNHDA and CDR2 SQIVND (reference sequence). The CDR3: CASSMVPSSGQYF. The CDR3 nucleotides are TGTGCCAGTAGTATGGTTCCCTCTAGCGGGCAGTACTTC. Full variable domain (outside the CDR3, taken from reference TRBV19 and TRBJ2-7): DGGITQSPKYLFRKEGQNVTLSCEQNLNHDAMYWYRQDPGQGLRLIYYSQIVNDFQKGDIAEGYSVSREKKESFPLTVTSAQKNPTAFYLCASSMVPSSGQYFGPGTRLTVT.

The chain couples TRBV14 to TRBJ2-7, with 10 bases fitting TRBD2. This CDR3 contains 13 residues. CDR1 SGHDN and CDR2 FVKESK come from the germline V gene. The junction had 6 bases not matched to a gene; V was cut back by 5 bases and J by 8 bases. CDR3 protein: CASSIGTSVKQYF. As DNA, the CDR3 is TGTGCCAGCAGCATCGGGACTAGCGTGAAGCAGTACTTC.

The chain couples TRBV28 to TRBJ2-2; weak D call: TRBD1 (6 bases). The length of the CDR3 is 13 residues. Germline CDR1 MDHEN, CDR2 SYDVKM. V shed 6 bases and J shed 3 bases, with 8 bases lying between them. In DNA form, the CDR3 reads TGTGCCAGCAGCTACAGGGACACCGGGGAGCTGTTTTTT. Translating gives CASSYRDTGELFF.

The rearrangement uses TRBV18 and TRBJ1-1; possible D gene TRBD1, 6 bases. V shed 3 bases and J shed 11 bases, with 16 bases lying between them. This CDR3 is built from 13 residues. Germline values: CDR1 KGHSH, CDR2 LQKENI. CDR3 protein: CASSPSYRVGAFF. DNA of the CDR3: TGTGCCAGCTCACCCTCCTACAGGGTAGGCGCTTTCTTT.

The chain recombines TRBV6-1 with TRBJ2-5; no clear D gene. Trimming cost V 4 bases and J 5 bases, with 11 bases left between them. The CDR3 length is 13 residues. Germline V CDR1 and CDR2: MNHNS, SASEGT. In nucleotides, the CDR3 is TGTGCCAGCAGTGTAGGTAGCATGGAGACCCAGTACTTC. It yields the protein CASSVGSMETQYF.

J is TRBJ1-2 and V is TRBV28; 8 nucleotides align to TRBD1. The CDR3 spans 14 residues. Germline V gene data show CDR1 as MDHEN and CDR2 as SYDVKM. With 7 bases clipped from V and 8 bases from J, the junction kept 12 bases outside the gene matches. The CDR3 reads CASKASGGAKGYTF. The CDR3 DNA is TGTGCCAGCAAAGCCTCAGGGGGCGCGAAGGGCTACACCTTC.

The V gene is TRBV28, the J gene TRBJ2-1, with TRBD2 matching over 9 bases. The CDR3 is 20 amino acids. J lost 5 bases, V lost 6 bases, and 23 bases had no gene match. The germline CDR1 and CDR2 sequences are MDHEN and SYDVKM. CDR3 nucleotide sequence: TGTGCCAGCAGAACCCTTTCCGGGGGTGGGATGGCGGGAGGGAACAATGAGCAGTTCTTC. This codes for CASRTLSGGGMAGGNNEQFF.

This sequence joins TRBV4-2 and TRBJ2-1; the match to TRBD2 covers 8 bases. The germline V gene encodes CDR1 LGHNA and CDR2 YNFKEQ. This CDR3 spans 16 amino acids. After removal of 0 bases from V and 3 bases from J, the junction contained 4 bases not matched to a gene. In DNA, the CDR3 is TGTGCCAGCAGCCAAGATCTAGCGGGCAACTACAATGAGCAGTTCTTC. It yields the protein CASSQDLAGNYNEQFF.

The V and J genes are TRBV5-1 and TRBJ2-7; possible D gene TRBD2, 5 bases. The CDR3 contains 13 residues. Germline CDR1 is SGHRS and CDR2 is YFSETQ. V shed 4 bases and J shed 3 bases, with 11 bases lying between them. The chain's CDR3 is CASSPAGGYEQYF. The DNA of the CDR3 is TGCGCCAGCAGCCCGGCGGGTGGCTACGAGCAGTACTTC.

The gene calls are TRBV15 and TRBJ2-5, with 14 bases aligning to TRBD2. Germline V gene lookup returns CDR1 LNHNV and CDR2 YYDKDF (reference sequence). The J segment lost 5 bases and the V segment lost 3 bases, leaving 5 bases of the junction unmatched. CDR3 length: 16 residues. CDR3 protein: CATSRTSGRAEETQYF. DNA of the CDR3: TGTGCCACCAGCAGGACTAGCGGGAGGGCCGAGGAGACCCAGTACTTC.

This chain uses TRBV29-1 with TRBJ2-1, with a possible D match to TRBD2 (5 bases). The CDR3 is 15 amino acids. Between the trimmed V and J ends, which lost 5 bases and 0 bases, there was a span of 14 bases. The germline CDR1 and CDR2 sequences are SQVTM and ANQGSEA. The CDR3 DNA reads as TGCAGCGTTAAGGACTGGTCAAGCTCCTACAATGAGCAGTTCTTC. Translating it yields CSVKDWSSSYNEQFF.